The rows below give T cell receptor beta chains drawn from one sample of a study of Graves' ophthalmopathy and Graves' hyperthyroidism. TCRdb reprocessed the multiplex PCR reads via MiXCR and lists one record per CDR3 protein. The repertoire holds about 240,000 distinct CDR3 sequences, with around 50% as singletons. Sequenced: peripheral blood. The receptors come from an adult man with Graves' ophthalmopathy. CDR3s include the opening cysteine and the closing phenylalanine or tryptophan. Each record gives: D gene, V gene, J gene, CDR3 length, clone size, CDR3 protein, CDR3 DNA. A D gene is named only where the DNA matches it firmly. Rows may omit the clone size; those that give it use once, few, many or a size class.

D gene: -; V gene: TRBV9; J gene: TRBJ1-6; CDR3 length: 14; clone size: -; CDR3 protein: CASRVDGFYSPLHF; CDR3 DNA: TGTGCCAGCAGGGTGGACGGGTTTTACTCACCCCTCCACTTT
D gene: -; V gene: TRBV29-1; J gene: TRBJ2-7; CDR3 length: 13; clone size: -; CDR3 protein: CSVESRYSYEQYF; CDR3 DNA: TGCAGCGTTGAGTCCCGGTACTCCTACGAGCAGTACTTC
D gene: -; V gene: TRBV11-2; J gene: TRBJ1-5; CDR3 length: 15; clone size: -; CDR3 protein: CASSALFQGNQPQHF; CDR3 DNA: TGTGCCAGCAGCGCCCTTTTCCAGGGGAATCAGCCCCAGCATTTT
D gene: TRBD2; V gene: TRBV10-3; J gene: TRBJ2-7; CDR3 length: 16; clone size: -; CDR3 protein: CASSYGDSGAAYEQYF; CDR3 DNA: TGTGCCAGCAGTTATGGGGATAGCGGGGCGGCGTACGAGCAGTACTTC
D gene: -; V gene: TRBV20-1; J gene: TRBJ2-5; CDR3 length: 17; clone size: once; CDR3 protein: CSARGGGGAEVKETQYF; CDR3 DNA: TGCAGTGCTAGAGGGGGGGGCGGAGCGGAGGTTAAGGAGACCCAGTACTTC
D gene: -; V gene: TRBV7-2; J gene: TRBJ1-4; CDR3 length: 14; clone size: -; CDR3 protein: CASSLMGTGEKLFF; CDR3 DNA: TGTGCCAGCAGCTTAATGGGCACAGGCGAAAAACTGTTTTTT
D gene: TRBD1; V gene: TRBV29-1; J gene: TRBJ2-7; CDR3 length: 13; clone size: -; CDR3 protein: CSVGTGGTYEQYF; CDR3 DNA: TGCAGCGTCGGGACAGGGGGGACCTACGAGCAGTACTTC
D gene: -; V gene: TRBV7-6; J gene: TRBJ2-6; CDR3 length: 16; clone size: many; CDR3 protein: CASSLSQGTGANVLTF; CDR3 DNA: TGTGCCAGCAGCTTAAGCCAGGGAACTGGGGCCAACGTCCTGACTTTC
D gene: TRBD1; V gene: TRBV2; J gene: TRBJ1-2; CDR3 length: 12; clone size: many; CDR3 protein: CASSGTGRDYTF; CDR3 DNA: TGTGCCAGCAGTGGGACAGGGCGTGACTACACCTTC
D gene: TRBD1; V gene: TRBV29-1; J gene: TRBJ1-2; CDR3 length: 12; clone size: -; CDR3 protein: CSVEGAGGGYTF; CDR3 DNA: TGCAGCGTTGAAGGTGCAGGGGGAGGCTACACCTTC
D gene: -; V gene: TRBV2; J gene: TRBJ2-7; CDR3 length: 16; clone size: few; CDR3 protein: CASSVSGAASSYEQYF; CDR3 DNA: TGTGCCAGCAGCGTATCGGGGGCGGCGAGCTCCTACGAGCAGTACTTC
D gene: -; V gene: TRBV5-8; J gene: TRBJ2-6; CDR3 length: 16; clone size: few; CDR3 protein: CASSGREFSGANVLTF; CDR3 DNA: TGCGCCAGCAGCGGCAGGGAATTCTCTGGGGCCAACGTCCTGACTTTC
D gene: -; V gene: TRBV20-1; J gene: TRBJ2-7; CDR3 length: 16; clone size: -; CDR3 protein: CSARDRGGLSPYEQYF; CDR3 DNA: TGCAGTGCTAGAGATCGAGGCGGGCTGTCCCCCTACGAGCAGTACTTC
D gene: TRBD1; V gene: TRBV19; J gene: TRBJ1-5; CDR3 length: 14; clone size: few; CDR3 protein: CASTVTTGSQPQHF; CDR3 DNA: TGTGCCAGTACCGTCACGACAGGGTCTCAGCCCCAGCATTTT
D gene: TRBD2; V gene: TRBV10-3; J gene: TRBJ2-7; CDR3 length: 14; clone size: -; CDR3 protein: CASTRLAGLYEQYF; CDR3 DNA: TGTGCCAGCACCCGACTAGCGGGTCTCTACGAGCAGTACTTC
D gene: -; V gene: TRBV29-1; J gene: TRBJ2-5; CDR3 length: 14; clone size: -; CDR3 protein: CSVEGQGPKETQYF; CDR3 DNA: TGCAGCGTTGAAGGGCAGGGCCCCAAAGAGACCCAGTACTTC
D gene: -; V gene: TRBV24-1; J gene: TRBJ1-2; CDR3 length: 13; clone size: many; CDR3 protein: CATSEARNYGYTF; CDR3 DNA: TGTGCCACCTCCGAGGCCAGGAACTATGGCTACACCTTC
D gene: -; V gene: TRBV24-1; J gene: TRBJ2-7; CDR3 length: 11; clone size: -; CDR3 protein: CATDTGNEQYF; CDR3 DNA: TGTGCCACCGACACAGGGAATGAGCAGTACTTC
D gene: TRBD2; V gene: TRBV5-4; J gene: TRBJ2-7; CDR3 length: 17; clone size: -; CDR3 protein: CASSLAVAGDLFHEQYF; CDR3 DNA: TGTGCCAGCAGCTTGGCGGTAGCGGGAGACTTGTTCCACGAGCAGTACTTC
D gene: TRBD1; V gene: TRBV5-8; J gene: TRBJ2-5; CDR3 length: 17; clone size: many; CDR3 protein: CASSRRRTGTLQETQYF; CDR3 DNA: TGTGCCAGCAGCCGTCGCCGGACAGGGACCCTACAAGAGACCCAGTACTTC
D gene: -; V gene: TRBV29-1; J gene: TRBJ2-5; CDR3 length: 13; clone size: -; CDR3 protein: CSSGDAMGETQYF; CDR3 DNA: TGCAGCTCAGGGGACGCCATGGGAGAGACCCAGTACTTC
D gene: -; V gene: TRBV7-3; J gene: TRBJ1-2; CDR3 length: 13; clone size: -; CDR3 protein: CASSFGQGVGYTF; CDR3 DNA: TGTGCCAGCAGTTTTGGGCAGGGCGTGGGCTACACCTTC
D gene: -; V gene: TRBV12-3/TRBV12-4; J gene: TRBJ2-2; CDR3 length: 12; clone size: -; CDR3 protein: CASSLTPGELFF; CDR3 DNA: TGTGCCAGCAGCCTAACCCCCGGGGAGCTGTTTTTT
D gene: -; V gene: TRBV29-1; J gene: TRBJ1-5; CDR3 length: 12; clone size: many; CDR3 protein: CSVGSMDQPQHF; CDR3 DNA: TGCAGCGTTGGTTCAATGGATCAGCCCCAGCATTTT
D gene: -; V gene: TRBV25-1; J gene: TRBJ1-2; CDR3 length: 13; clone size: many; CDR3 protein: CASSENRIYGYTF; CDR3 DNA: TGTGCCAGCAGTGAAAACAGGATCTATGGCTACACCTTC
D gene: -; V gene: TRBV6-4; J gene: TRBJ2-2; CDR3 length: 15; clone size: -; CDR3 protein: CASSYQGSGTGELFF; CDR3 DNA: TGTGCCAGCAGTTACCAGGGGTCCGGGACCGGGGAGCTGTTTTTT
D gene: -; V gene: TRBV20-1; J gene: TRBJ2-7; CDR3 length: 15; clone size: few; CDR3 protein: CSASSPLGGAYEQYF; CDR3 DNA: TGCAGTGCTAGCTCCCCCCTGGGGGGGGCGTACGAGCAGTACTTC
D gene: -; V gene: TRBV6-5; J gene: TRBJ1-2; CDR3 length: 13; clone size: many; CDR3 protein: CASSYVTGRGYTF; CDR3 DNA: TGTGCCAGCAGTTACGTGACAGGTCGGGGCTACACCTTC
D gene: TRBD2; V gene: TRBV3-1; J gene: TRBJ2-5; CDR3 length: 14; clone size: -; CDR3 protein: CASRLTSGGETQYF; CDR3 DNA: TGTGCCAGTAGGCTCACTAGCGGGGGAGAGACCCAGTACTTC
D gene: -; V gene: TRBV2; J gene: TRBJ1-5; CDR3 length: 15; clone size: -; CDR3 protein: CASSGRQASNQPQHF; CDR3 DNA: TGTGCCAGCAGTGGAAGACAGGCTAGCAATCAGCCCCAGCATTTT
D gene: -; V gene: TRBV13; J gene: TRBJ2-7; CDR3 length: 14; clone size: few; CDR3 protein: CASSFAGDRLEQYF; CDR3 DNA: TGTGCCAGCAGCTTCGCAGGGGATAGGCTCGAGCAGTACTTC
D gene: -; V gene: TRBV2; J gene: TRBJ1-3; CDR3 length: 14; clone size: -; CDR3 protein: CASSAPGAGNTIYF; CDR3 DNA: TGTGCCAGCAGTGCTCCGGGGGCTGGAAACACCATATATTTT
D gene: -; V gene: TRBV2; J gene: TRBJ2-7; CDR3 length: 12; clone size: -; CDR3 protein: CASSLGIDEQYF; CDR3 DNA: TGTGCCAGCAGTTTGGGGATTGACGAGCAGTACTTC
D gene: TRBD1; V gene: TRBV25-1; J gene: TRBJ2-6; CDR3 length: 16; clone size: few; CDR3 protein: CASSESRTGNANVLTF; CDR3 DNA: TGTGCCAGCAGTGAATCCCGGACAGGGAATGCCAACGTCCTGACTTTC
D gene: TRBD2; V gene: TRBV7-8; J gene: TRBJ2-5; CDR3 length: 18; clone size: -; CDR3 protein: CASSLWASGGARRETQYF; CDR3 DNA: TGTGCCAGCAGCTTATGGGCTAGCGGGGGGGCTAGGAGAGAGACCCAGTACTTC
D gene: -; V gene: TRBV7-9; J gene: TRBJ1-4; CDR3 length: 16; clone size: -; CDR3 protein: CASSRFGATPNEKLFF; CDR3 DNA: TGTGCCAGCAGTCGGTTCGGGGCAACACCTAATGAAAAACTGTTTTTT
D gene: -; V gene: TRBV15; J gene: TRBJ1-6; CDR3 length: 19; clone size: few; CDR3 protein: CATSRDLRGVGSYNSPLHF; CDR3 DNA: TGTGCCACCAGCAGAGATCTTAGGGGGGTAGGGAGCTATAATTCACCCCTCCACTTT
D gene: -; V gene: TRBV24-1; J gene: TRBJ2-3; CDR3 length: 16; clone size: -; CDR3 protein: CATSDLFERGTDTQYF; CDR3 DNA: TGTGCCACCAGTGATTTATTCGAGCGGGGCACAGATACGCAGTATTTT